This T cell receptor (beta chain) was observed in a study of T cells after yellow fever vaccination (dated by TCRdb to about 2019). With regard to the full study: Memory subsets (EM, EMRA, CM and Tscm) were sorted on a BD FACS Aria III using CD3, CD45RA, CCR7 and CD95 staining. The cohort comprised two healthy male donors, one aged 18 to 29 and one aged 30 to 39 years. The SMART-Seq v4 Ultra Low Input RNA kit was used to prepare libraries from fractions with low cell numbers. Memory subsets were sorted on days 0, 15 and 45 and at 18 months following primary vaccination, and on days 0, 15 and 45 following the 30-year booster. To track T-cell clones before and after primary and booster YFV17D yellow fever vaccination, bulk TCR alpha and beta repertoires were sequenced longitudinally. Blood was drawn at multiple timepoints before and after primary and secondary immunization, with bulk PBMC replicates and cell subsets isolated. What the research found in general, with its limitations: Computational filtering was required because FACS-sorted repertoires could contain abundant contaminating clonotypes from the bulk population. After the booster, most clones that had expanded after primary vaccination were detected again (around 96% of CD4 and 88% of CD8), suggesting broad maintenance of memory. Compared with the primary T-cell response, the secondary T-cell response was weaker but faster, peaking on day 5 rather than day 15. In the sorted memory subsets on day 0, nearly all vaccine-responding clonotypes were below the level of detection. A small fraction of clonotypes showed up in both the CD4 and CD8 compartments, probably as a result of convergent recombination. Because the study included only two donors, the extent to which the findings can be generalized is limited.

The junction shows trimming of 5 bases on V and 7 bases on J, plus 12 bases between the germline ends. Counted from cysteine to phenylalanine, this CDR3 has 13 amino acids. CDR3 DNA only is kept here, 39 bases in frame from base 1. In the germline V gene, CDR1 corresponds to SGHTA and CDR2 to FQGNSA. TCR cDNA was synthesized by 5'RACE template switching, which introduced a universal primer site and unique molecular identifiers. Priming of cDNA synthesis was performed from both the TCR alpha and TCR beta constant segments. Two PCR steps were used to amplify libraries, with sample barcodes and sequencing adapters being added in the second step. Sequencing of libraries was performed on Illumina HiSeq 2500 (2x100 bp) or NovaSeq (2x150 bp). In the original analysis: Reads were demultiplexed and collapsed into UMI consensus sequences with MIGEC, and V(D)J alignment was performed with MiXCR. Vaccine-responding clonotypes were defined with edgeR using replicate PBMC samples, requiring FDR below 0.01 and a log2 fold change above 5 up to day 15. Each bulk clonotype was labeled CD4 or CD8 based on which sequenced repertoire, CD4 or CD8, contained the clonotype at higher abundance. To estimate the distribution of each clone across memory phenotypes, clonotype frequencies in memory subsets were weighted by FACS-sorted cell numbers. The raw public data were reprocessed by TCRdb itself: fastp quality trimming at Q25, MiXCR clonotype calling, in-frame beta chains only. Identical CDR3 proteins give one entry, which carries the most common genes and DNA. Here the V and J calls rest on TCRdb's processing, not on the authors' analysis. In this sample the table shows 46,000 or so distinct CDR3 sequences, about 6.3% of which occur a single time. About 10% of the sample rests with the top ten.

This clonotype was observed a handful of times. One base away there is no much larger clone; base qualities are not given. The sample's treatment or condition label, decoded: live attenuated yellow fever vaccine strain. A standard Ficoll-Paque protocol was used to isolate PBMCs from peripheral blood. For sorted memory subsets, RNA extraction was done with the RNeasy Micro Kit. The sequencing here drew on PBMCs, either bulk or a sorted T-cell subset (CD4+, CD8+, memory, or dextramer-sorted; not recorded which), taken 45 days after the yellow fever booster vaccination. The sequence is built from TRBV7-2 and TRBJ2-1; the D gene is not confidently resolved. The TCR was taken from a man in his thirties or forties who received the YFV17D yellow fever vaccine. This receptor has the CDR3 CASSTRPGNEQFF. The sequence in DNA is TGTGCCAGCAGCACCCGTCCTGGTAATGAGCAGTTCTTC. This CDR3, with the reference TRBV7-2 and TRBJ2-1 proteins standing in past its ends, gives the full variable domain GAGVSQSPSNKVTEKGKDVELRCDPISGHTALYWYRQSLGQGLEFLIYFQGNSAPDKSGLPSDRFSAERTGGSVSTLTIQRTQQEDSAVYLCASSTRPGNEQFFGPGTRLTVL.